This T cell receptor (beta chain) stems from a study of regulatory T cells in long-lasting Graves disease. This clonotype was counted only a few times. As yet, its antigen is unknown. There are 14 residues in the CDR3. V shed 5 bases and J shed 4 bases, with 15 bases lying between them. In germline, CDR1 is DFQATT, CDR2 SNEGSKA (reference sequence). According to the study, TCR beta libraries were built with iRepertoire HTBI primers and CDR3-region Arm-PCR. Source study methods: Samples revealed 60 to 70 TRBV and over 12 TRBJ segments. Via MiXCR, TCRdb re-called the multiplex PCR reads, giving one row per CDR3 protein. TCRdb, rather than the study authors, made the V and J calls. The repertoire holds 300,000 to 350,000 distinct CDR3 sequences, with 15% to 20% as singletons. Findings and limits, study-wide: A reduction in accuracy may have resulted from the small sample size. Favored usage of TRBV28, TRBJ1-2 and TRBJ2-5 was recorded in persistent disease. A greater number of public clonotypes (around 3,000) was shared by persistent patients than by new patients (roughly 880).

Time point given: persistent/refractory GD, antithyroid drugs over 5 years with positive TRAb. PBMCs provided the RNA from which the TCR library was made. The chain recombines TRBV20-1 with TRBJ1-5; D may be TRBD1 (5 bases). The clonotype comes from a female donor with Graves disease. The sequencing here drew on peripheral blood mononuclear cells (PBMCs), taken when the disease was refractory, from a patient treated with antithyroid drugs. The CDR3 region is CSALEGRINQPQHF. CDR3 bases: TGCAGTGCTCTAGAGGGACGGATAAATCAGCCCCAGCATTTT.